The subject of this entry is one T cell receptor beta chain. Its matching antigen is unknown. This specimen belongs to a study of cytomegalovirus exposure and HLA in healthy donors. PCR used 60 Vbeta primers and 13 Jbeta primers. Produced via immunoSEQ multiplex PCR; TCRdb's table is partial and in-frame only. The repertoire has about 77,000 clones, about four fifths of them found once; the top ten carry approximately 3.4%. From germline, CDR1 is PRHDT and CDR2 FYEKMQ (reference sequence). Trimming took 2 bases from V and 2 from J, leaving 13 bases between them. The CDR3 has 17 amino acids. Study-level points and caveats: Being indistinguishable, some V segments were excluded, TRBV6-2 and TRBV6-3 among them. The study listed some 160 cytomegalovirus-associated TCR beta chains.

The sequencing sample was made of PBMCs. The sequence was obtained from a man aged 40-49 years in good health and CMV-seronegative. The chain is built from TRBV13 and TRBJ1-6; D is undetermined. The CDR3 sequence: CASSLTQRAPYNSPLHF. In DNA, the CDR3 is TGTGCCAGCAGCTTAACGCAGCGGGCCCCCTATAATTCACCCCTCCACTTT.